This entry concerns a single T cell receptor beta chain. Antigen: not known. Sequencing used immunoSEQ multiplex PCR; TCRdb keeps in-frame clones, though not all of them. The sample contains 65,000 to 95,000 clones, 85% to 95% of which appear only once. The source of the sample is a study of OX40 agonist ivuxolimab in advanced cancers. At the level of the study: Patients were dosed intravenously with ivuxolimab at 0.01 to 10 mg/kg every 2 weeks. Findings and caveats of the study: Some nonresponders also had low normalized T-cell clonal expansion. Doses of 0.1 to 3.0 mg/kg were accompanied by clonal expansion of CD4+ and CD8+ blood T cells by week 6. In the expanded peripheral T cells, antigen specificity was never determined.

This CDR3 region has 11 residues. Trimming removed 7 bases from V and 5 bases from J, with 6 bases in between. Looked up from germline, CDR1 is MNHNS and CDR2 is SASEGT. The specimen was CD4+ or CD8+ T cells sorted from blood, collected in a trial of the OX40 agonist ivuxolimab. The sequence was collected from an adult with an advanced solid tumor such as melanoma, head and neck, liver or kidney cancer. The gene calls are TRBV6-1 and TRBJ2-1; D unclear. The DNA for the CDR3 is TGTGCCAGCATGATGAACAATGAGCAGTTCTTC. Its protein product is CASMMNNEQFF.